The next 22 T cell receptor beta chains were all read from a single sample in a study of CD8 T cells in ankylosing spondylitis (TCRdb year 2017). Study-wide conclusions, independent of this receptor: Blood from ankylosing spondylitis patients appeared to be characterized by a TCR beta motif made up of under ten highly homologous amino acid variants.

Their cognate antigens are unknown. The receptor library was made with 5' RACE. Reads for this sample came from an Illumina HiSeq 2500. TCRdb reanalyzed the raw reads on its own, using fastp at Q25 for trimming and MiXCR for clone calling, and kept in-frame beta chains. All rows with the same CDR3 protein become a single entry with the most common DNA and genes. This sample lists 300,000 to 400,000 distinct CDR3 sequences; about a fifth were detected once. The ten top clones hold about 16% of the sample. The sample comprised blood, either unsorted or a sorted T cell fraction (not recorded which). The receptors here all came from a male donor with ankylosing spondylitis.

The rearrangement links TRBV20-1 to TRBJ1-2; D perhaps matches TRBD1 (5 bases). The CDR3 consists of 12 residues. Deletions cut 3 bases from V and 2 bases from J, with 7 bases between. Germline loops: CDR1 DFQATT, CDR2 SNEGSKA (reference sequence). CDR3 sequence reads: CSASQGNYGYTF. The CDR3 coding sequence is TGCAGTGCTAGCCAGGGAAACTATGGCTACACCTTC.

In nucleotides, the CDR3 is TGTGCCAGCAGCTTGACACCCCTGAGCTCCTACAATGAGCAGTTCTTC. Its protein product is CASSLTPLSSYNEQFF. The chain carries TRBV5-6 and TRBJ2-1; D not resolved. The CDR3 runs 16 residues. Trimming took off 1 base at V and 0 bases at J, with 11 bases between the two ends. Germline CDR1 SGHDT, CDR2 YYEEEE.

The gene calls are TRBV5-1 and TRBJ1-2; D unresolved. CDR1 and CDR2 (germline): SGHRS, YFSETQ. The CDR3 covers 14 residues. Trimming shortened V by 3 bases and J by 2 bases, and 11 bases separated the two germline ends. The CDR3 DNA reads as TGCGCCAGCAGCTCCGGACTTTCCAACTATGGCTACACCTTC. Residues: CASSSGLSNYGYTF.

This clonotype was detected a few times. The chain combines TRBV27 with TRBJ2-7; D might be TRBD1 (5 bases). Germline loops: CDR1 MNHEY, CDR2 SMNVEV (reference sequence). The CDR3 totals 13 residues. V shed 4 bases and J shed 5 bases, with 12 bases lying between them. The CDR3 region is CASSSQGFHEQYF. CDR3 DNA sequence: TGTGCCAGCAGTTCGCAGGGTTTCCACGAGCAGTACTTC.

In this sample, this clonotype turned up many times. In DNA form, the CDR3 reads TGCAGCGTTCTTCGACAGAAGAACAATCTCCGGGAGCAGTACTTC. Protein sequence: CSVLRQKNNLREQYF. This chain connects TRBV29-1 to TRBJ2-7, with a possible D match to TRBD1 (5 bases). The CDR3 is made up of 15 amino acids. Per germline, CDR1 SQVTM and CDR2 ANQGSEA. V dropped 5 bases and J dropped 7 bases, with 24 bases sitting between them.

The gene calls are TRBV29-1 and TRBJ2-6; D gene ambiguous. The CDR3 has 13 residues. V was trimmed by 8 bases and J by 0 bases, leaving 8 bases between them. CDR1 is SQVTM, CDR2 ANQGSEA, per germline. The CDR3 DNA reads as TGCAGCTCTCTGAACTCTGGGGCCAACGTCCTGACTTTC. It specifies CSSLNSGANVLTF.

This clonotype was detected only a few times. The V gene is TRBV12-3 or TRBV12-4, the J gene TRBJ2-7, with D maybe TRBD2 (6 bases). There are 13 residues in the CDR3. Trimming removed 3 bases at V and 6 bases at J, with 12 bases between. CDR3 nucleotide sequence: TGTGCCAGCAGTTTTGCGACTAGGGGCGAGCAGTACTTC. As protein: CASSFATRGEQYF.

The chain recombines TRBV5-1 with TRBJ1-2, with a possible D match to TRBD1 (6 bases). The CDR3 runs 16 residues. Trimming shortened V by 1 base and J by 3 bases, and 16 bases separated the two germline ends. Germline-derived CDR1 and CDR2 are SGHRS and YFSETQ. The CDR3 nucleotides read TGCGCCAGCAGCTTGACCTCGCTGAGGACAGACTATGGCTACACCTTC. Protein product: CASSLTSLRTDYGYTF.

CDR3 in amino acids: CASSFNRGRDNEQFF. The CDR3 region has the DNA TGTGCCAGCAGCTTCAATCGGGGTCGTGACAATGAGCAGTTCTTC. This chain connects TRBV7-3 to TRBJ2-1; perhaps TRBD2 as D (5 bases). Per germline, CDR1 SGHTA and CDR2 FQGTGA. The CDR3 totals 15 residues. V was cut by 3 bases and J by 5 bases, with 14 bases left in between.

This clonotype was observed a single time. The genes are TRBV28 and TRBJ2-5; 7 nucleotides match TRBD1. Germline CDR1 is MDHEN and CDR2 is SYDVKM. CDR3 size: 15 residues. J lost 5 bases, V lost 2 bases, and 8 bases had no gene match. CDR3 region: CASSLLDRTRETQYF. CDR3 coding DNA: TGTGCCAGCAGTTTACTGGACAGGACTCGGGAGACCCAGTACTTC. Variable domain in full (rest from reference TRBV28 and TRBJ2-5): DVKVTQSSRYLVKRTGEKVFLECVQDMDHENMFWYRQDPGLGLRLIYFSYDVKMKEKGDIPEGYSVSREKKERFSLILESASTNQTSMYLCASSLLDRTRETQYFGPGTRLLVL.

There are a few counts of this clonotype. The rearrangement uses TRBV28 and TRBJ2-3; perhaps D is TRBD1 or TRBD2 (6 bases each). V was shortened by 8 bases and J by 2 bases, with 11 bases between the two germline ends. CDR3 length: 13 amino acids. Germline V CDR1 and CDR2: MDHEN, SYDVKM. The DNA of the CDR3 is TGTGCCAGCGGAGGGGGGAACACAGATACGCAGTATTTT. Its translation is CASGGGNTDTQYF.

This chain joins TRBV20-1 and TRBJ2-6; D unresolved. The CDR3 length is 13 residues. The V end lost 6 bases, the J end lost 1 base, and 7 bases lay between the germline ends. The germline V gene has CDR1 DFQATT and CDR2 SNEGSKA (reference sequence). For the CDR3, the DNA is TGCAGTGCCATGATATCTGGGGCCAACGTCCTGACTTTC. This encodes CSAMISGANVLTF.

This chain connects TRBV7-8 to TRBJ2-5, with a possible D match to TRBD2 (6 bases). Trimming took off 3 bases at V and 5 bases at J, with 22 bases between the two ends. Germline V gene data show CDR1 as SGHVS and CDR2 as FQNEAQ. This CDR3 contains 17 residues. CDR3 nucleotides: TGTGCCAGCAGCTTTATAGTTTCCGGGACTGTCCAGGAGACCCAGTACTTC. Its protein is CASSFIVSGTVQETQYF.

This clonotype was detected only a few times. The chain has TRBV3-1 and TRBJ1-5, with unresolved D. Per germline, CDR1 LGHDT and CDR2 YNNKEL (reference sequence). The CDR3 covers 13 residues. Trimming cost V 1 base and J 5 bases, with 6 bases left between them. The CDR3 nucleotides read TGTGCCAGCAGCCAAGGCCAGGATCAGCCCCAGCATTTT. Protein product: CASSQGQDQPQHF.

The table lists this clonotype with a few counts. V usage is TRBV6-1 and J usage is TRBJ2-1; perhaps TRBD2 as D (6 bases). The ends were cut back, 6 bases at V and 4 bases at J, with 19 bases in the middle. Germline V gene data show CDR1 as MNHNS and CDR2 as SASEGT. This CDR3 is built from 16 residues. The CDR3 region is CASSPQAEGGYNEQFF. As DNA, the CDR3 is TGTGCCAGCAGCCCACAGGCGGAGGGAGGTTACAATGAGCAGTTCTTC.

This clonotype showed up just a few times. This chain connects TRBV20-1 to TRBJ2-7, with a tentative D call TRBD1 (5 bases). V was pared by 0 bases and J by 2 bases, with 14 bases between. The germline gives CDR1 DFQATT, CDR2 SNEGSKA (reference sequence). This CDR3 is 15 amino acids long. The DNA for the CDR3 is TGCAGTGCTAGAGATGAGAAGGGGTCCCCCTACGAGCAGTACTTC. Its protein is CSARDEKGSPYEQYF.

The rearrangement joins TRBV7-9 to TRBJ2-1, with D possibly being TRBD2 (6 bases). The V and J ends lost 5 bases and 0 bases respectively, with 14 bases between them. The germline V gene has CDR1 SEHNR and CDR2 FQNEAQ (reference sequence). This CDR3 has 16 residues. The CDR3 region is CASSIWGDSSYNEQFF. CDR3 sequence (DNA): TGTGCCAGCAGCATATGGGGGGATAGCTCCTACAATGAGCAGTTCTTC. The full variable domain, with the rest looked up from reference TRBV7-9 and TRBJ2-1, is DTGVSQNPRHKITKRGQNVTFRCDPISEHNRLYWYRQTLGQGPEFLTYFQNEAQLEKSRLLSDRFSAERPKGSFSTLEIQRTEQGDSAMYLCASSIWGDSSYNEQFFGPGTRLTVL.

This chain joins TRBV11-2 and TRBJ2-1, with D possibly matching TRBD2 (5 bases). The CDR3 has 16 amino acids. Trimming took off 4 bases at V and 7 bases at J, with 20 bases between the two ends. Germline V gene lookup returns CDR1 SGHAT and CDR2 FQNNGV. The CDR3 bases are TGTGCCAGCAGCTCCCAGACCCCGCGGTGGGAGAATGAGCAGTTCTTC. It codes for CASSSQTPRWENEQFF.

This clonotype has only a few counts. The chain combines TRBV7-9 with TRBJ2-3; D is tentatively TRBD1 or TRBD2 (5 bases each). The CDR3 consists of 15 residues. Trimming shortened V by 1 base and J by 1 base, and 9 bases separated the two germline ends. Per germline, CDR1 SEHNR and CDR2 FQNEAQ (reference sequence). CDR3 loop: CASSLVGVRTDTQYF. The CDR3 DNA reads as TGTGCCAGCAGCTTAGTGGGGGTCCGCACAGATACGCAGTATTTT.

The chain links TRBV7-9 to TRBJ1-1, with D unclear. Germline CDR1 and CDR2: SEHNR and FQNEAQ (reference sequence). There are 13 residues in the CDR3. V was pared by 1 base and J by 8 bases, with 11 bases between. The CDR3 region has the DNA TGTGCCAGCAGCTTAGGGGTACAGCAAGAAGCTTTCTTT. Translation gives CASSLGVQQEAFF.

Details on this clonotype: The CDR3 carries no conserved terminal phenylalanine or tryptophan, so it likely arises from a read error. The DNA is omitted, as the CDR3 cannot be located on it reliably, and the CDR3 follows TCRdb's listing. CDR3 protein: CASSYSYSAGQGDRA. V usage is TRBV6-5 and J usage is TRBJ2-4; TRBD1, the table's D call, was not compared with the DNA. Germline CDR1 MNHEY, CDR2 SVGAGI. Termini included, the CDR3 measures 15 amino acids.

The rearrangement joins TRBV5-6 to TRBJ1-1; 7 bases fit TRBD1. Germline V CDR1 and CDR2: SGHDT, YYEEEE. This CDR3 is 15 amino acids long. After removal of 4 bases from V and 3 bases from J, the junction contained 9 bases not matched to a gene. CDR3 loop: CASSGTGAGDTEAFF. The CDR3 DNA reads TGTGCCAGCAGCGGTACAGGGGCAGGGGACACTGAAGCTTTCTTT. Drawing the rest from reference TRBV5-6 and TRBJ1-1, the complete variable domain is DAGVTQSPTHLIKTRGQQVTLRCSPKSGHDTVSWYQQALGQGPQFIFQYYEEEERQRGNFPDRFSGHQFPNYSSELNVNALLLGDSALYLCASSGTGAGDTEAFFGQGTRLTVV.